The 20 T cell receptor beta chains below all came from one sample that was sequenced in a study of CD8 T cells in ankylosing spondylitis. Study findings and constraints: It appeared that ankylosing spondylitis blood was characterized by a TCR beta motif of several highly homologous variants.

TCRdb re-called the 5' RACE reads with MiXCR, one entry per CDR3 protein. The sample contains around 450,000 distinct CDR3 sequences, 20% to 30% of which appear only once. Their antigens remain unidentified. The sequenced sample was blood, either unsorted or a sorted T cell fraction (not recorded which). The origin of the receptors is a male donor with ankylosing spondylitis.

The genes are TRBV10-3 and TRBJ1-2; D gene uncertain. Germline CDR1 is ENHRY and CDR2 is SYGVKD. The CDR3 totals 15 residues. The germline V and J ends were trimmed by 2 bases and 0 bases, with 10 bases remaining between them. CDR3 bases: TGTGCCATCAGTGAGGGGCTGCCCGCTAACTATGGCTACACCTTC. Its protein product is CAISEGLPANYGYTF.

This clonotype was detected a few times. The gene calls are TRBV12-3 or TRBV12-4 and TRBJ2-3; D gene unclear. The CDR3 runs 12 residues. Trimming cost V 6 bases and J 5 bases, with 9 bases left between them. This chain's CDR3 is CASREDGDTQYF. CDR3 DNA sequence: TGTGCCAGCAGGGAAGACGGAGATACGCAGTATTTT.

The chain uses TRBV12-3 or TRBV12-4 and TRBJ2-3, with 8 bases that match TRBD2. J gave up 4 bases and V 7 bases, and 13 bases lay outside the gene matches. The CDR3 sequence is 16 residues long. The CDR3 DNA sequence: TGTGCCAGCATCCTGGCAGCGGGAGCTCACTCAGATACGCAGTATTTT. Its translation: CASILAAGAHSDTQYF.

The J gene is TRBJ1-2, the V gene TRBV24-1, with D maybe TRBD1 (5 bases). This CDR3 is built from 11 residues. The germline V and J ends were trimmed by 9 bases and 14 bases, with 18 bases remaining between them. Per germline, CDR1 KGHDR and CDR2 SFDVKD. In DNA, the CDR3 is TGTGCCACCGCCCTAGGACACCGGTTTACCTTC. This encodes CATALGHRFTF.

V and J are TRBV5-5 and TRBJ1-5; 7 positions match TRBD1. V gave up 2 bases and J gave up 7 bases; unmatched junction bases: 6. The germline CDR1 and CDR2 sequences are SGHKS and YYEKEE (reference sequence). CDR3 length equals 14 residues. CDR3 bases: TGTGCCAGCAGCTTTACAGGGGAAGGCCAGCCCCAGCATTTT. It yields the protein CASSFTGEGQPQHF.

A few counts support this clonotype. V and J are TRBV18 and TRBJ1-1; 7 bases line up with TRBD1. Germline CDR1 is KGHSH and CDR2 is LQKENI. The CDR3 extends over 14 amino acids. The junction had 12 bases not matched to a gene; V was cut back by 3 bases and J by 11 bases. The CDR3 DNA follows: TGTGCCAGCTCACCGGTTCAGGGGGAAGTTTTTGCTTTCTTT. Residues: CASSPVQGEVFAFF. Based on the CDR3 plus reference TRBV18 and TRBJ1-1, the full variable domain is NAGVMQNPRHLVRRRGQEARLRCSPMKGHSHVYWYRQLPEEGLKFMVYLQKENIIDESGMPKERFSAEFPKEGPSILRIQQVVRGDSAAYFCASSPVQGEVFAFFGQGTRLTVV.

V gene TRBV7-6 combines with J gene TRBJ1-1; D might be TRBD1 (5 bases). The CDR3 is 14 residues long. V dropped 1 base and J dropped 6 bases, with 12 bases sitting between them. Germline values: CDR1 SGHVS, CDR2 FNYEAQ. CDR3 loop: CASSLEQVSAEAFF. The CDR3, as DNA: TGTGCCAGCAGCTTAGAACAGGTCTCGGCTGAAGCTTTCTTT.

This clonotype was seen only a few times. The V and J genes are TRBV3-1 and TRBJ1-2; D unclear. The CDR3 consists of 14 residues. Germline lookup yields CDR1 LGHDT and CDR2 YNNKEL (reference sequence). The V and J ends lost 0 bases and 8 bases respectively, with 13 bases between them. CDR3 amino acids: CASSQDMVGRGYTF. The CDR3 DNA reads as TGTGCCAGCAGCCAAGATATGGTAGGGCGCGGCTACACCTTC.

The CDR3, as DNA: TGTGCCACCAGTGATTTGACAGGGGCTAACACCGGGGAGCTGTTTTTT. This translates into CATSDLTGANTGELFF. The rearrangement joins TRBV24-1 to TRBJ2-2; 7 bases are a match to TRBD1. Germline V gene sequence: CDR1 KGHDR, CDR2 SFDVKD. Trimming removed 0 bases from V and 2 bases from J; junction bases left unmatched: 2. CDR3 size: 16 residues.

The chain uses TRBV7-2 and TRBJ2-7, with a tentative D call TRBD1 (6 bases). The CDR3 contains 14 residues. Germline CDR1 and CDR2: SGHTA and FQGNSA. Deletions cut 5 bases from V and 5 bases from J, with 16 bases between. The CDR3 DNA reads as TGTGCCAGCAGCGTCCCGGGACATAACCACGAGCAGTACTTC. Translated, it gives CASSVPGHNHEQYF.

The sample holds many counts of this clonotype. The rearrangement joins TRBV3-1 to TRBJ2-3, with D unclear. Germline CDR1 and CDR2: LGHDT and YNNKEL (reference sequence). This CDR3 region has 13 residues. V lost 2 bases to trimming and J lost 6 bases, with 9 bases between them. Written as DNA, the CDR3 is TGTGCCAGCAGCCAATTTATTGGGGATACGCAGTATTTT. This sequence encodes CASSQFIGDTQYF.

The chain links TRBV27 to TRBJ2-3, with D possibly being TRBD2 (6 bases). CDR1 MNHEY and CDR2 SMNVEV come from the germline V gene (reference sequence). V was cut by 0 bases and J by 2 bases, with 15 bases left in between. The CDR3 contains 17 residues. In DNA form, the CDR3 reads TGTGCCAGCAGTTTATCCGGGGGTTTTAGAGTCACAGATACGCAGTATTTT. This translates into CASSLSGGFRVTDTQYF.

The chain joins TRBV5-1 to TRBJ2-1; TRBD1 aligns across 9 bases. Germline CDR1 is SGHRS and CDR2 is YFSETQ. V lost 4 bases to trimming and J lost 0 bases; unmatched junction nucleotides: 8. The CDR3 totals 17 residues. CDR3 coding DNA: TGCGCCAGCAGCCTCCTCCCGACAGGGGGCTCCTACAATGAGCAGTTCTTC. This gives the protein CASSLLPTGGSYNEQFF.

This clonotype was recorded at least ten times. J is TRBJ2-3 and V is TRBV29-1; 13 bases are shared with TRBD2. The CDR3 length is 14 residues. CDR1 is SQVTM and CDR2 is ANQGSEA in the germline V gene. The ends lost 6 bases at V and 7 bases at J; junction bases unmatched: 7. DNA of the CDR3: TGCAGCGTAGACCCCGGGACTAGCGGGAATACGCAGTATTTT. It yields the protein CSVDPGTSGNTQYF.

The V gene is TRBV5-1, the J gene TRBJ2-5; a weak D match, TRBD2 (8 bases). Per germline, CDR1 SGHRS and CDR2 YFSETQ. This CDR3 contains 15 residues. With 7 bases removed from V and 4 bases from J, the gap between germline ends came to 20 bases. CDR3 in DNA: TGCGCCAGCCAACAGGGGATAGCGGGAAGAGAGACCCAGTACTTC. This codes for CASQQGIAGRETQYF.

Only a few counts were recorded for this clonotype. This chain connects TRBV7-9 to TRBJ2-5; no firm D call. V dropped 5 bases and J dropped 3 bases, with 4 bases sitting between them. The CDR3 is made up of 11 amino acids. The germline V gene has CDR1 SEHNR and CDR2 FQNEAQ (reference sequence). As DNA, the CDR3 is TGTGCCAGCAGCATAAAAGAGACCCAGTACTTC. Its protein is CASSIKETQYF.

The chain employs TRBV7-7 and TRBJ2-3; TRBD1 matches at 7 bases. V dropped 1 base and J dropped 1; count of bases not matched to a gene: 2. This CDR3 has 15 residues. Germline CDR1 and CDR2: SSHAT and FNYEAQ (reference sequence). CDR3 loop: CASSLGQGGTDTQYF. As DNA, the CDR3 is TGTGCCAGCAGCTTAGGACAGGGCGGCACAGATACGCAGTATTTT. Drawing the rest from reference TRBV7-7 and TRBJ2-3, the complete variable domain is GAGVSQSPRYKVTKRGQDVTLRCDPISSHATLYWYQQALGQGPEFLTYFNYEAQPDKSGLPSDRFSAERPEGSISTLTIQRTEQRDSAMYRCASSLGQGGTDTQYFGPGTRLTVL.

This CDR3 reads CATSDGTTDTQYF. For the CDR3, the DNA is TGTGCCACCAGTGATGGGACTACAGATACGCAGTATTTT. The rearrangement joins TRBV24-1 to TRBJ2-3; a possible D gene is TRBD2 (6 bases). Germline lookup yields CDR1 KGHDR and CDR2 SFDVKD. V dropped 3 bases and J dropped 3 bases, with 6 bases sitting between them. The CDR3 length is 13 residues.

The gene calls are TRBV3-1 and TRBJ1-1; D is undetermined. Germline V gene sequence: CDR1 LGHDT, CDR2 YNNKEL (reference sequence). Between the trimmed V and J ends, which lost 2 bases and 5 bases, there was a span of 9 bases. The CDR3 loop spans 13 amino acids. The CDR3 region is CASSQLTGTEAFF. The CDR3 DNA reads TGTGCCAGCAGCCAATTAACGGGGACTGAAGCTTTCTTT.

This clonotype appeared many times. CDR3 protein: CASSKTGQNTEAFF. DNA of the CDR3: TGCGCCAGCAGCAAGACAGGCCAGAACACTGAAGCTTTCTTT. The rearrangement links TRBV5-1 to TRBJ1-1; D possibly corresponds to TRBD1 (6 bases). Trimming took off 4 bases at V and 1 base at J, with 11 bases between the two ends. The CDR3 contains 14 residues. CDR1 and CDR2 (germline): SGHRS, YFSETQ.